This T cell receptor (beta chain) was captured by sequencing in a study of T cell responses to AZD1222 COVID-19 vaccine. V was cut by 4 bases and J by 4 bases, with 16 bases left in between. The V gene's germline CDR1 is SGHTS and CDR2 YDEGEE. The CDR3 is 15 amino acids. Assay: immunoSEQ multiplex PCR; the TCRdb copy retains only in-frame clones and omits some. The data contain under 200,000 clones, about 91% of them singletons. Study-level findings and limits: Donors in the cohort were predominantly white British and more often female, and clonal diversity was possibly underestimated. Unmutated variant regions are reportedly targeted by nearly half of spike-specific TCRs. Among vaccine-associated CD4 TCRs, coverage spanned spike, with dominance at 160-218 and 743-854. The number of AZD1222 recipients seropositive at baseline was only 5 to 7.

Concerning this clone itself: No antigen is known for it.

This sequence was found in an adult who received the AZD1222 COVID-19 vaccine. The gene calls are TRBV5-8 and TRBJ2-3; D is perhaps TRBD1 (6 bases). The specimen comprised peripheral blood, sampled 28 days after the second AZD1222 dose. CDR3 in DNA: TGTGCCAGCAGCCTGGACTGGACAGAGTCAGATACGCAGTATTTT. Amino acids: CASSLDWTESDTQYF.